A selection of T cell receptor beta chains follows, all from one sample in a study of cytomegalovirus exposure and HLA in healthy donors. Generated by immunoSEQ multiplex PCR, the TCRdb table keeps only in-frame clones and is missing some. The sample consists of some 110,000 clones, roughly 88% of them appearing once. Sequencing was carried out using PBMCs. These receptors originate from a man younger than 30 in good health and CMV-seronegative. CDR3s include the opening cysteine and the closing phenylalanine or tryptophan.

v_call	cdr3_aa
TRBV7-9	CASSKYKREPEGEQFF
TRBV7-6	CASCLAGGTGELFF
TRBV6-6	CASRVDRVNEQFF
TRBV7-7	CASSLGLAGDYEQYF
TRBV19	CASSIRSGPLREQFF
TRBV11-2	CASSPQMIWGYTF
TRBV6-1	CASSAGGGQFIYGYTF
TRBV11-2	CASSRQGLSPLHF
TRBV7-2	CASSVRGADTEAFF
TRBV5-1	CASSPPEFFRQNEQYF
TRBV7-2	CAIISGGGNTEAFF
TRBV7-2	CASSLLPGDTEAFF
TRBV19	CASTGTGDEQYF
TRBV18	CASSPLSGVSYEQYF
TRBV19	CASSIQGTNYGYTF
TRBV28	CASSRRGGIGYEQYF
TRBV2	CASTKGQGLSEAFF
TRBV7-8	CASSYRQLANTEAFF
TRBV30	CAWAKGGDTGELFF
TRBV4-3	CASSQDRGAQPQHF
TRBV7-6	CASSLEASGLREQYF
TRBV13	CASSSDSSSGGWTDTQYF
TRBV27	CASSPWDRGYQPQHF
TRBV27	CASSPRGVGASEQYF
TRBV7-9	CASSLSGSEQYF
TRBV19	CASSIKGTSSETQYF